A single sample gave rise to the 29 T cell receptor beta chains below, sequenced in a study of blood T cell repertoires in COVID-19 (dated by TCRdb to about 2020). Library preparation was by the immunoSEQ multiplex PCR assay. Imported from immuneACCESS, the table was reduced by TCRdb to in-frame sequences with V and J called. These copies leave out some clones; in studies compared against another copy, an unresolved V gene accounts for under half, and the cause of the remainder is not known. Present in this sample are about 69,000 clones, approximately 85% of which were seen just once. The ten largest clones take up around 2.9% of the sample. Source material: peripheral blood. The source is a man aged 80 or over with acute or convalescent COVID-19.

The V gene is TRBV7-2, the J gene TRBJ2-5; a weak D match, TRBD1 (6 bases). The length of the CDR3 is 15 residues. The V end was cut by 5 bases, the J end by 1 base, with 14 bases between. Germline assignment: CDR1 SGHTA and CDR2 FQGNSA. CDR3 sequence (DNA): TGTGCCAGCAGCGTAATACAGGGACCCCAAGAGACCCAGTACTTC. It translates to CASSVIQGPQETQYF.

This clone showed up just once. Other DNA sequences in the same sample also yield this CDR3. The CDR3 nucleotides read TGTGCCAGCAGCCAAGCTAGTTACGAGCAGTACTTC. This encodes CASSQASYEQYF. The rearrangement uses TRBV3-1 (or the pseudogene TRBV3-2) and TRBJ2-7, with no clear D. The germline V and J ends were trimmed by 1 base and 4 bases, with 5 bases remaining between them. The CDR3 sequence is 12 residues long. CDR1 is LGHDT and CDR2 is YNNKEL in the germline V gene (reference sequence).

This chain links TRBV24-1 with TRBJ1-4; 7 nucleotides match TRBD1. Germline V gene lookup returns CDR1 KGHDR and CDR2 SFDVKD. CDR3 length equals 15 residues. The trim removed 3 bases at V and 7 bases at J, leaving 7 bases unmatched. CDR3 coding DNA: TGTGCCACCAGTGATAACCGGGACAGAACTGAAAAACTGTTTTTT. Translation gives CATSDNRDRTEKLFF.

The gene calls are TRBV10-1 and TRBJ2-7, with 9 bases that match TRBD1. This CDR3 spans 15 amino acids. V shed 3 bases and J 3 bases; nucleotides not matched to a gene: 6. Per germline, CDR1 WNHNN and CDR2 SYGVQD (reference sequence). The chain's CDR3 is CASSDEGTGNYEQYF. The CDR3 bases are TGCGCCAGCAGTGACGAGGGGACAGGGAACTACGAGCAGTACTTC.

The chain joins TRBV9 to TRBJ1-1, with a weak D call TRBD1 (5 bases). Between the trimmed V and J ends, which lost 4 bases and 11 bases, there was a span of 15 bases. Per the germline V gene, CDR1 is SGDLS and CDR2 is YYNGEE. This CDR3 has 12 residues. The CDR3 here is CASSPPAGGAFF. The CDR3 DNA is TGTGCCAGCAGCCCCCCAGCGGGGGGGGCTTTCTTT.

The rearrangement uses TRBV5-1 and TRBJ2-7; 14 bases align to TRBD2. V was pared by 0 bases and J by 2 bases, with 10 bases of the junction left unmatched. This CDR3 has 19 amino acids. Per the germline V gene, CDR1 is SGHRS and CDR2 is YFSETQ. The CDR3 protein is CASSLGSTSGRARAYEQYF. DNA of the CDR3: TGCGCCAGCAGCTTGGGCTCGACTAGCGGGAGGGCCCGCGCCTACGAGCAGTACTTC. The variable domain in full, completed from reference TRBV5-1 and TRBJ2-7, reads KAGVTQTPRYLIKTRGQQVTLSCSPISGHRSVSWYQQTPGQGLQFLFEYFSETQRNKGNFPGRFSGRQFSNSRSEMNVSTLELGDSALYLCASSLGSTSGRARAYEQYFGPGTRLTVT.

The CDR3 nucleotides are TGTGCCAGCAGTGACCCCGGACTAGCGGGACACAATGAGCAGTTCTTC. This codes for CASSDPGLAGHNEQFF. The chain has TRBV2 and TRBJ2-1, with 12 bases identical to TRBD2. Germline V lookup: CDR1 SNHLY, CDR2 FYNNEI. The CDR3 sequence is 16 residues long. Losses at the gene ends were 3 bases for V and 5 bases for J; bases not matched to a gene: 5.

The rearrangement links TRBV7-2 to TRBJ2-7, with D uncertain. The CDR3 spans 11 residues. Trimming took 5 bases from V and 2 from J, leaving 4 bases between them. Germline assignment: CDR1 SGHTA and CDR2 FQGNSA. The CDR3, as DNA: TGTGCCAGCAGCGTCGCCTACGAGCAGTACTTC. Protein: CASSVAYEQYF.

The chain carries TRBV20-1 and TRBJ2-1, with 7 bases aligning to TRBD1. Trimming removed 4 bases from V and 6 bases from J; junction bases left unmatched: 0. CDR1 is DFQATT, CDR2 SNEGSKA, per germline (reference sequence). There are 11 residues in the CDR3. The chain's CDR3 is CSANRGNEQFF. The CDR3 DNA reads as TGCAGTGCTAACAGGGGCAATGAGCAGTTCTTC.

This clone appeared a single time. The genes are TRBV5-1 and TRBJ1-2; D is possibly TRBD1 (6 bases). CDR3 length: 14 amino acids. Germline V gives CDR1 SGHRS, CDR2 YFSETQ. Trimming took 4 bases from V and 4 from J, leaving 14 bases between them. This chain's CDR3 is CASSHREDGYGYTF. CDR3 nucleotide sequence: TGCGCCAGCAGCCACAGGGAAGACGGCTATGGCTACACCTTC.

The V and J genes are TRBV27 and TRBJ1-3; maybe TRBD1 (5 bases). CDR3 length: 16 residues. Per germline, CDR1 MNHEY and CDR2 SMNVEV (reference sequence). Trimming took off 1 base at V and 2 bases at J, with 12 bases between the two ends. The CDR3 DNA sequence: TGTGCCAGCAGTTTATACCCGGGGGGAGCTGGAAACACCATATATTTT. Protein sequence: CASSLYPGGAGNTIYF.

This chain joins TRBV5-1 and TRBJ2-1; tentatively, D is TRBD2 (6 bases). Per the germline V gene, CDR1 is SGHRS and CDR2 is YFSETQ. This CDR3 contains 16 residues. V gave up 4 bases and J gave up 2 bases, with 16 bases separating them. The CDR3 DNA sequence: TGCGCCAGCAGCCCTGACCGGGACTTCACCTACAATGAGCAGTTCTTC. Residues: CASSPDRDFTYNEQFF.

This clone was seen just once. V usage is TRBV19 and J usage is TRBJ1-1; the D gene is possibly TRBD1 (6 bases). Trimming removed 6 bases from V and 4 bases from J, with 21 bases in between. The CDR3 totals 16 residues. Germline V gives CDR1 LNHDA, CDR2 SQIVND (reference sequence). The CDR3 is CASSRAGAGGATEAFF. The CDR3 bases are TGTGCCAGTAGCCGGGCCGGCGCGGGGGGGGCCACTGAAGCTTTCTTT.

The chain carries TRBV5-1 and TRBJ2-3, with 7 bases aligning to TRBD2. This CDR3 is 15 amino acids long. The V segment lost 0 bases and the J segment 5 bases; nucleotides outside the gene matches: 6. Looked up from germline, CDR1 is SGHRS and CDR2 is YFSETQ. For the CDR3, the DNA is TGCGCCAGCAGCTTGGGCGGGAGTAGAATAGATACGCAGTATTTT. It is translated as CASSLGGSRIDTQYF.

The chain links TRBV28 to TRBJ1-2; tentatively, D is TRBD1 (5 bases). Germline CDR1 and CDR2: MDHEN and SYDVKM. Trimming left V 7 bases short and J 8 bases short, with 14 bases between. The CDR3 totals 12 residues. CDR3 region: CASTLGGMGYTF. CDR3 coding DNA: TGTGCCAGCACCTTGGGGGGAATGGGCTACACCTTC.

The V and J genes are TRBV18 and TRBJ1-1; TRBD1 aligns across 8 bases. Germline values: CDR1 KGHSH, CDR2 LQKENI. This CDR3 spans 13 amino acids. V shed 6 bases, J shed 10 bases, and the junction held 10 bases outside the gene matches. The CDR3 here is CASSESDGQGAFF. CDR3 in DNA: TGTGCCAGCTCCGAATCGGACGGACAGGGAGCTTTCTTT.

This chain uses TRBV19 with TRBJ1-2; D is ambiguous. V lost 5 bases, J lost 2 bases, and 12 bases lay in between. The CDR3 is 14 amino acids. Germline CDR1 reads LNHDA; CDR2 reads SQIVND (reference sequence). The CDR3 nucleotides read TGTGCCAGTAGTTCGAGTCCGGGAAACTATGGCTACACCTTC. Translation: CASSSSPGNYGYTF. Drawing the rest from reference TRBV19 and TRBJ1-2, the complete variable domain is DGGITQSPKYLFRKEGQNVTLSCEQNLNHDAMYWYRQDPGQGLRLIYYSQIVNDFQKGDIAEGYSVSREKKESFPLTVTSAQKNPTAFYLCASSSSPGNYGYTFGSGTRLTVV.

The sample holds a few counts of this clone. The chain is built from TRBV12-5 and TRBJ1-5; TRBD1 matches at 7 bases. Germline V gene data show CDR1 as LGHNT and CDR2 as FRNRAP. The CDR3 loop spans 15 amino acids. Trimming at V came to 3 bases and at J to 3 bases, leaving 5 bases not matched to a gene. Here the CDR3 reads CASGLRDSFNQPQHF. DNA for the CDR3: TGTGCTAGTGGTTTAAGGGACAGCTTCAATCAGCCCCAGCATTTT.

The chain couples TRBV27 to TRBJ1-1; 7 bases are a match to TRBD1. The ends lost 7 bases at V and 5 bases at J; junction bases unmatched: 10. The CDR3 has 14 amino acids. CDR1 and CDR2 from the germline V gene are MNHEY and SMNVEV (reference sequence). The CDR3 DNA reads as TGTGCCAGCAAGAAACCAGGGGGAAAGACTGAAGCTTTCTTT. Translating gives CASKKPGGKTEAFF.

This chain connects TRBV24-1 to TRBJ2-7, with 10 nucleotides matching TRBD1. J lost 1 base, V lost 7 bases, and 27 bases had no gene match. Germline V gene sequence: CDR1 KGHDR, CDR2 SFDVKD. The CDR3 runs to 22 residues. The CDR3 DNA is TGTGCCACCAGCACGCTCGAGTGGCAGAATCGCGCCGGGACAGGGGAGTCCTACGAGCAGTACTTC. It is translated as CATSTLEWQNRAGTGESYEQYF.

The V and J genes are TRBV6-5 and TRBJ2-7; a possible D gene is TRBD1 (6 bases). V was trimmed by 5 bases and J by 2 bases, leaving 16 bases between them. The CDR3 runs 15 residues. Germline CDR1 is MNHEY and CDR2 is SVGAGI. The DNA for the CDR3 is TGTGCCAGCAGTCCCCCGTACCAGGGGACCTACGAGCAGTACTTC. Encoded protein: CASSPPYQGTYEQYF.

The rearrangement uses TRBV11-3 and TRBJ2-7, with TRBD2 matching over 8 bases. V was clipped by 3 bases and J by 3 bases; unmatched bases: 1. The CDR3 has 13 residues. Looked up from germline, CDR1 is SGHNT and CDR2 is YENEEA. This CDR3 is CASSFSGSYEQYF. The CDR3 nucleotides read TGTGCCAGCAGCTTCAGCGGGAGCTACGAGCAGTACTTC. Full variable domain (remainder filled in from reference TRBV11-3 and TRBJ2-7): EAGVVQSPRYKIIEKKQPVAFWCNPISGHNTLYWYLQNLGQGPELLIRYENEEAVDDSQLPKDRFSAERLKGVDSTLKIQPAELGDSAVYLCASSFSGSYEQYFGPGTRLTVT.

CDR3 sequence reads: CASSFGGNYGYTF. In nucleotides, the CDR3 is TGTGCCAGCAGCTTTGGGGGGAACTATGGCTACACCTTC. The chain links TRBV7-2 to TRBJ1-2; D possibly corresponds to TRBD1 (5 bases). Trimming left V 3 bases short and J 2 bases short, with 7 bases between. Germline CDR1 reads SGHTA; CDR2 reads FQGNSA. CDR3 length equals 13 residues.

The chain carries TRBV3-1 (or the pseudogene TRBV3-2) and TRBJ2-6; TRBD1 agrees at 9 bases. The CDR3 spans 17 residues. The junction had 4 bases not matched to a gene; V was cut back by 4 bases and J by 0 bases. The germline gives CDR1 LGHDT, CDR2 YNNKEL (reference sequence). The CDR3 DNA follows: TGTGCCAGCAGCCTTGGGACAGGGAGCTCTGGGGCCAACGTCCTGACTTTC. Translating gives CASSLGTGSSGANVLTF.

This clone was detected only a few times. The chain uses TRBV10-2 and TRBJ1-5; D not resolved. Germline lookup yields CDR1 WSHSY and CDR2 SAAADI. Trimming pared 7 bases from V and 3 bases from J, leaving 13 bases between. The CDR3 loop spans 14 amino acids. As DNA, the CDR3 is TGCGCCAGCACCACAACTGCGGACAATCAGCCCCAGCATTTT. Translated: CASTTTADNQPQHF.

The chain recombines TRBV5-4 with TRBJ1-1; D is uncertain. CDR1 and CDR2 from the germline V gene are SGHNT and YYREEE (reference sequence). Deletions cut 5 bases from V and 4 bases from J, with 12 bases between. The CDR3 length is 13 residues. CDR3 nucleotide sequence: TGTGCCAGCAGAAAGAGGGATAGCACTGAAGCTTTCTTT. Translated, it gives CASRKRDSTEAFF.

A single count supports this clone. The chain carries TRBV16 and TRBJ2-2, with TRBD1 matching over 9 bases. This CDR3 has 16 residues. Germline CDR1 and CDR2: KGHSY and FQNENV. V was pared by 4 bases and J by 4 bases, with 7 bases of the junction left unmatched. CDR3 DNA: TGTGCCAGCAGCCTGAGCCAACAGGGGGCCACCGGGGAGCTGTTTTTT. Translating it yields CASSLSQQGATGELFF.

The chain is built from TRBV3-1 (or the pseudogene TRBV3-2) and TRBJ1-6; 7 bases align to TRBD1. The V gene end was trimmed by 1 base and the J gene end by 7 bases; junction bases not matched to a gene: 7. Germline V CDR1 and CDR2: LGHDT, YNNKEL (reference sequence). This CDR3 contains 16 residues. The CDR3 region is CASSQGTGISNSPLHF. The CDR3, as DNA: TGTGCCAGCAGCCAAGGGACAGGTATTAGCAATTCACCCCTCCACTTT.

The chain has TRBV20-1 and TRBJ2-1, with D perhaps matching TRBD2 (6 bases). This CDR3 is 14 amino acids long. V gave up 3 bases and J gave up 6 bases, with 15 bases separating them. Germline CDR1 reads DFQATT; CDR2 reads SNEGSKA (reference sequence). The CDR3 sequence is CSASPTSYGNEQFF. CDR3 coding DNA: TGCAGTGCTAGTCCGACTAGTTACGGCAATGAGCAGTTCTTC.